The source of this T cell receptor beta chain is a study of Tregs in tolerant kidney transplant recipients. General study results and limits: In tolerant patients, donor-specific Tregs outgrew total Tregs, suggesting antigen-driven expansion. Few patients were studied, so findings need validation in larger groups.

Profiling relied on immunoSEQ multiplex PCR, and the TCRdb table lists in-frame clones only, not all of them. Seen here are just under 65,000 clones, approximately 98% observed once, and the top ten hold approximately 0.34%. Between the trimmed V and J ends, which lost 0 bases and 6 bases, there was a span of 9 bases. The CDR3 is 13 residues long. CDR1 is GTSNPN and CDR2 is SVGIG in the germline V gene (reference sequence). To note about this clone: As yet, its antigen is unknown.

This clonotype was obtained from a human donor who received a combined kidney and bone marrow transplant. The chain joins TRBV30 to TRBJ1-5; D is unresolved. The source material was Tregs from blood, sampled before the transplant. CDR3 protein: CAWSVAGSQPQHF. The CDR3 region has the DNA TGTGCCTGGAGTGTTGCGGGATCTCAGCCCCAGCATTTT.